This T cell receptor beta chain appears in the sequencing data of a study of regulatory T cells in long-lasting Graves disease. Turning to the study itself: Graves' patients, diagnosed recently, had received antithyroid drugs under 3 months. Findings and caveats of the study: Since the sample size was small, accuracy may have been reduced.

This clonotype was counted ten times or more. Its antigen remains unidentified. CDR3-region Arm-PCR and iRepertoire HTBI primers produced the TCR beta libraries. From the multiplex PCR reads, TCRdb called clonotypes with MiXCR, one entry per CDR3 protein. The data contain roughly 380,000 distinct CDR3 sequences, about a sixth of them singletons. Time point specified: newly diagnosed GD, antithyroid drugs for less than 3 months. PBMC RNA served as the TCR library source. In Xi'an, China, an endocrinology department was the source of patients. This specimen was peripheral blood mononuclear cells (PBMCs), taken at new diagnosis, from a patient treated with antithyroid drugs. The TCR sequence derives from a female donor with Graves disease.

The DNA for the CDR3 is TGTGCCAGCAGCCCCGGTGGGGCGGGCAACACTGAAGCTTTCTTT. Protein: CASSPGGAGNTEAFF. The chain is built from TRBV5-5 and TRBJ1-1; D perhaps matches TRBD1 (5 bases). The CDR3 has 15 amino acids. Per germline, CDR1 SGHKS and CDR2 YYEKEE (reference sequence). V gave up 4 bases and J gave up 2 bases, with 15 bases separating them. Based on the CDR3 plus reference TRBV5-5 and TRBJ1-1, the full variable domain is DAGVTQSPTHLIKTRGQQVTLRCSPISGHKSVSWYQQVLGQGPQFIFQYYEKEERGRGNFPDRFSARQFPNYSSELNVNALLLGDSALYLCASSPGGAGNTEAFFGQGTRLTVV.